This is a list of T cell receptor beta chains from one sample in a study of OX40 agonist ivuxolimab in advanced cancers. Repertoires were generated with immunoSEQ multiplex PCR, while TCRdb's copy carries only in-frame clones and drops some. This sample has 40,000 to 60,000 clones, with 85% to 90% found just once. Here the sequenced sample was CD4+ or CD8+ T cells sorted from blood, taken in a trial of the OX40 agonist ivuxolimab. The receptor source for this set is an adult with an advanced solid tumor such as melanoma, head and neck, liver or kidney cancer. Each CDR3 is given with its conserved first and last residue. The D gene is left open where the match is weak. Size tells how often a clone was seen (once, few, many) or the class of an expanded clone, and some rows leave it out.

CASRMRGSYEQYF	TGTGCCAGCCGCATGCGGGGTTCCTACGAGCAGTACTTC	NA	TRBV14	TRBJ2-7	NA
CASSLLSGQSSGNTIYF	TGCGCCAGCAGCTTGTTGTCAGGCCAAAGCTCTGGAAACACCATATATTTT	NA	TRBV5-1	TRBJ1-3	NA
CASTQSQGLDTDTQYF	TGTGCCAGCACCCAAAGTCAGGGACTAGACACAGATACGCAGTATTTT	TRBD2	TRBV7-8	TRBJ2-3	NA
CASSKTGQGADTQYF	TGTGCCAGCTCAAAAACGGGACAGGGGGCAGATACGCAGTATTTT	TRBD1	TRBV18	TRBJ2-3	NA
CASTDRGDNEQFF	TGTGCCAGCACCGACAGGGGCGACAATGAGCAGTTCTTC	TRBD1	TRBV7-9	TRBJ2-1	NA
CASSVGLAANTGELFF	TGTGCCAGCAGTGTCGGACTAGCGGCGAACACCGGGGAGCTGTTTTTT	TRBD2	TRBV27	TRBJ2-2	NA
CASSPRGQNTEAFF	TGTGCCAGCAGCCCTCGCGGACAGAACACTGAAGCTTTCTTT	NA	TRBV7-8	TRBJ1-1	NA
CASSLAPAGVQETQYF	TGTGCCAGCAGCTTAGCGCCAGCGGGGGTACAAGAGACCCAGTACTTC	TRBD2	TRBV7-8	TRBJ2-5	NA
CASSLADRRVDNEQFF	TGTGCCAGCAGCTTAGCTGACAGGCGCGTGGACAATGAGCAGTTCTTC	NA	TRBV13	TRBJ2-1	once
CASSGTGGSGYTF	TGTGCCAGCAGTGGGACAGGGGGCAGTGGCTACACCTTC	TRBD1	TRBV2	TRBJ1-2	NA
CASSLSDWGGELFF	TGTGCCAGCAGCTTGTCCGACTGGGGAGGGGAGCTGTTTTTT	NA	TRBV7-9	TRBJ2-2	NA
CASSLDGTSSYNEQFF	TGCGCCAGCAGCTTGGATGGGACTAGCTCCTACAATGAGCAGTTCTTC	TRBD2	TRBV5-1	TRBJ2-1	NA
CSVETMETQYF	TGCAGCGTTGAAACCATGGAGACCCAGTACTTC	NA	TRBV29-1	TRBJ2-5	NA
CASSQDRVSTDTQYF	TGTGCCAGCAGCCAAGACAGAGTCAGCACAGATACGCAGTATTTT	NA	TRBV5-4	TRBJ2-3	NA
CASSPRHEQFF	TGTGCCAGCAGTCCCCGCCATGAGCAGTTCTTC	NA	TRBV28	TRBJ2-1	NA
CAIGEVLNTEAFF	TGTGCCATCGGAGAGGTCCTAAACACTGAAGCTTTCTTT	NA	TRBV10-3	TRBJ1-1	NA
CASSAPLLARSSSTDTQYF	TGCGCCAGCAGTGCCCCCCTTTTAGCGCGGAGCTCTAGCACAGATACGCAGTATTTT	NA	TRBV10-2	TRBJ2-3	NA
CAWSGRQGESSPLHF	TGTGCCTGGAGTGGTAGACAGGGGGAAAGCTCACCCCTCCACTTT	TRBD1	TRBV30	TRBJ1-6	NA
CASSPRGQGDEQFF	TGTGCCAGCAGCCCCCGTGGACAGGGTGATGAGCAGTTCTTC	TRBD1	TRBV28	TRBJ2-1	NA
CASSLTGGSVSYEQYF	TGTGCCAGCAGCCTAACAGGCGGGAGCGTCTCCTACGAGCAGTACTTC	TRBD2	TRBV11-2	TRBJ2-7	once
CASSESRTGDGNTIYF	TGTGCCAGCAGTGAATCCCGGACAGGGGATGGAAACACCATATATTTT	TRBD1	TRBV28	TRBJ1-3	NA
CASSLVPSGSGSYEQYF	TGTGCCAGCAGCTTAGTGCCTAGCGGGAGTGGGTCCTACGAGCAGTACTTC	TRBD2	TRBV7-9	TRBJ2-7	once
CASSFRVNTEAFF	TGTGCCAGCAGCTTCAGGGTGAACACTGAAGCTTTCTTT	NA	TRBV11-2	TRBJ1-1	NA
CASSTRTSGRDEQYF	TGTGCCAGCAGCACGCGGACTAGCGGGCGGGACGAGCAGTACTTC	TRBD2	TRBV9	TRBJ2-7	NA
CASNKMPAGGISRYEQYF	TGTGCCAGCAACAAAATGCCAGCGGGAGGCATATCTCGCTACGAGCAGTACTTC	NA	TRBV21-1	TRBJ2-7	NA
CASSPGSAYEQYF	TGTGCCAGCAGCCCTGGGTCGGCCTACGAGCAGTACTTC	NA	TRBV5-4	TRBJ2-7	once
CASSMQRARNTEAFF	TGTGCCAGCAGTATGCAAAGGGCGAGGAACACTGAAGCTTTCTTT	NA	TRBV5-4	TRBJ1-1	NA
CASSHIFGRIPKPEQYF	TGCGCCAGCAGCCACATTTTCGGCAGGATCCCAAAACCCGAGCAGTACTTC	NA	TRBV4-1	TRBJ2-7	NA
CASSPTATNEKLFF	TGTGCCAGCTCACCAACTGCCACAAATGAAAAACTGTTTTTT	NA	TRBV18	TRBJ1-4	NA
CASSFRSDRRLYGYTF	TGTGCCAGCAGCTTCCGGTCGGACCGACGTCTATATGGCTACACCTTC	NA	TRBV5-8	TRBJ1-2	NA
CASSLALASSGNTIYF	TGTGCCAGCAGCTTGGCCCTCGCTAGCTCTGGAAACACCATATATTTT	NA	TRBV5-8	TRBJ1-3	NA
CASRGSTGGGQPQHF	TGTGCCAGCAGGGGGTCGACAGGGGGCGGTCAGCCCCAGCATTTT	TRBD1	TRBV6-6	TRBJ1-5	NA
CASSVASGSDGELFF	TGTGCCAGCAGCGTTGCCAGCGGGAGTGACGGGGAGCTGTTTTTT	TRBD2	TRBV9	TRBJ2-2	NA
CASSPASGVSGELFF	TGTGCCAGCAGTCCCGCCTCGGGGGTCTCGGGGGAGCTGTTTTTT	NA	TRBV28	TRBJ2-2	NA
CASSLGGGLLEKLFF	TGTGCCAGTAGCCTAGGAGGGGGGCTGCTAGAAAAACTGTTTTTT	NA	TRBV19	TRBJ1-4	once
CASGPGTAGEKLFF	TGTGCTAGTGGCCCCGGGACAGCTGGTGAAAAACTGTTTTTT	TRBD1	TRBV12-5	TRBJ1-4	NA
CASSLGQGTGEQYF	TGCGCCAGCAGCTTGGGACAGGGAACGGGGGAGCAGTACTTC	TRBD1	TRBV5-1	TRBJ2-7	NA
CASGVENQVNEQYF	TGTGCCAGCGGGGTGGAAAACCAAGTCAACGAGCAGTACTTC	NA	TRBV7-8	TRBJ2-7	NA
CASSLPPPHSGNTIYF	TGCGCCAGCAGCCTCCCCCCGCCCCACTCTGGAAACACCATATATTTT	NA	TRBV4-1	TRBJ1-3	NA
CASQGAPRATEAFF	TGTGCCAGTCAGGGGGCCCCGCGGGCCACTGAAGCTTTCTTT	TRBD1	TRBV28	TRBJ1-1	NA
CASSKASRRNTEAFF	TGTGCCAGCAGCAAAGCGAGCCGGAGGAACACTGAAGCTTTCTTT	NA	TRBV21-1	TRBJ1-1	NA
CASSPGHINWGDGYTF	TGTGCCAGCAGCCCGGGACATATAAACTGGGGAGATGGCTACACCTTC	NA	TRBV7-9	TRBJ1-2	NA
CASSTAFGEQYF	TGTGCCAGTAGCACGGCTTTTGGGGAGCAGTACTTC	NA	TRBV19	TRBJ2-7	NA
CAWRKGTNTEAFF	TGTGCCTGGAGGAAGGGTACCAACACTGAAGCTTTCTTT	NA	TRBV30	TRBJ1-1	NA
CASSQPPDRTSRGNTIYF	TGCGCCAGCAGCCAGCCCCCGGACAGGACCTCTCGCGGAAACACCATATATTTT	TRBD1	TRBV4-1	TRBJ1-3	NA
CASSLAGGLGKLFF	TGTGCCAGCAGTTTAGCGGGCGGTCTGGGAAAACTGTTTTTT	NA	TRBV28	TRBJ1-4	NA
CASSFSSHLNTEAFF	TGCGCCAGCAGCTTCAGTAGTCACTTGAACACTGAAGCTTTCTTT	NA	TRBV5-1	TRBJ1-1	NA
CASSLDGQGGYGYTF	TGTGCCAGCAGCTTAGACGGACAGGGAGGTTATGGCTACACCTTC	TRBD1	TRBV13	TRBJ1-2	NA
CASSRSGRGYEQYF	TGTGCCAGCAGCCGTAGCGGGAGAGGCTACGAGCAGTACTTC	TRBD2	TRBV7-9	TRBJ2-7	NA
CASSRIGQGVTDTQYF	TGCGCCAGCAGCCGGATTGGACAGGGTGTAACAGATACGCAGTATTTT	TRBD1	TRBV5-1	TRBJ2-3	NA
CASSQDGGVWNIQYF	TGCGCCAGCAGCCAAGATGGGGGGGTATGGAACATTCAGTACTTC	TRBD2	TRBV4-1	TRBJ2-4	NA
CASTPPASAEAFF	TGTGCTAGCACCCCCCCGGCGAGTGCTGAAGCTTTCTTT	NA	TRBV6-1	TRBJ1-1	NA
CASRRGQDEFYEQYF	TGTGCCAGCAGGAGGGGACAGGACGAGTTCTACGAGCAGTACTTC	TRBD1	TRBV2	TRBJ2-7	once
CASSGASYEQYF	TGTGCCAGCAGCGGGGCCTCCTACGAGCAGTACTTC	NA	TRBV7-2	TRBJ2-7	NA